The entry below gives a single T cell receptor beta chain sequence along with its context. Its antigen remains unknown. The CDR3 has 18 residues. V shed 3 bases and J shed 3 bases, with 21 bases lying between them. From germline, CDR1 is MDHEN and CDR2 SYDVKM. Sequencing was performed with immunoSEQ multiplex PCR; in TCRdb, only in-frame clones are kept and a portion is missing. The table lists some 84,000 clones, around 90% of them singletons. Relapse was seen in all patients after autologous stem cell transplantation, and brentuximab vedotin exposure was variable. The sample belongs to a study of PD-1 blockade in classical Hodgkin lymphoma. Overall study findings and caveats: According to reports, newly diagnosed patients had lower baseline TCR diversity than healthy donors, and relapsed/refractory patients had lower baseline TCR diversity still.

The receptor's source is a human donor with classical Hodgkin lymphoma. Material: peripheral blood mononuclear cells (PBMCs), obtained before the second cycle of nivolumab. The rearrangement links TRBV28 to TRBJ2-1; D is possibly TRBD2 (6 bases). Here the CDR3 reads CASSFHPRVADRYNEQFF. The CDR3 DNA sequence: TGTGCCAGCAGTTTCCATCCCCGTGTAGCGGACCGCTACAATGAGCAGTTCTTC.